The 9 T cell receptor beta chains listed next were all sequenced from one sample in a study of cytomegalovirus exposure and HLA in healthy donors. A multiplex PCR was run with 60 Vbeta primers and 13 Jbeta primers. Data came from immunoSEQ multiplex PCR; TCRdb stores just in-frame clones and leaves some out. The data contain about 170,000 clones, 82% of them singletons. The material sequenced was PBMCs. These receptors were obtained from a girl aged 2-10 years in good health and CMV-seropositive.

The rearrangement joins TRBV6-1 to TRBJ1-5; 7 positions match TRBD1. J was trimmed by 0 bases and V by 4 bases; bases with no gene match: 0. Germline values: CDR1 MNHNS, CDR2 SASEGT. CDR3 length: 14 residues. The CDR3 DNA reads TGTGCCAGCAGTGGACAGGGTAGCAATCAGCCCCAGCATTTT. Encoded protein: CASSGQGSNQPQHF.

In this sample, this clone turned up a few times. V is TRBV27 and J is TRBJ1-1; weak D call: TRBD1 (5 bases). Germline CDR1 MNHEY, CDR2 SMNVEV (reference sequence). Trimming left V 5 bases short and J 4 bases short, with 11 bases between. This CDR3 comprises 13 residues. The CDR3 is CASSPREGTEAFF. Written as DNA, the CDR3 is TGTGCCAGCAGTCCCAGGGAGGGCACTGAAGCTTTCTTT.

The chain joins TRBV30 to TRBJ1-5; 7 bases line up with TRBD1. The trim removed 3 bases at V and 2 bases at J, leaving 4 bases unmatched. The CDR3 sequence is 14 residues long. The germline V gene encodes CDR1 GTSNPN and CDR2 SVGIG (reference sequence). The CDR3 reads CAWSPGQGNQPQHF. DNA of the CDR3: TGTGCCTGGAGCCCAGGACAGGGCAATCAGCCCCAGCATTTT.

The chain couples TRBV25-1 to TRBJ1-2, with D uncertain. The CDR3 has 11 residues. The V end was cut by 5 bases, the J end by 3 bases, with 4 bases between. Per the germline V gene, CDR1 is MGHDK and CDR2 is SYGVNS. CDR3 bases: TGTGCCAGCAGTCCCGACTATGGCTACACCTTC. Translating gives CASSPDYGYTF.

The rearrangement uses TRBV7-3 and TRBJ2-3; 8 bases are a match to TRBD2. The CDR3 sequence is 17 residues long. Germline V CDR1 and CDR2: SGHTA, FQGTGA. The ends lost 5 bases at V and 0 bases at J; junction bases unmatched: 10. CDR3 nucleotide sequence: TGTGCCAGCAGCCTCGGACTAGCAGGTTCTAGCACAGATACGCAGTATTTT. Its protein product is CASSLGLAGSSTDTQYF.

This rearrangement joins TRBV6-1 to TRBJ1-5; TRBD1 matches 11 bases. V lost 6 bases, J lost 5 bases, and 6 bases stayed unmatched. Germline values: CDR1 MNHNS, CDR2 SASEGT. The CDR3 consists of 15 residues. The CDR3 coding sequence is TGTGCCAGCAGACGGACAGGGGGCGCGGATCAGCCCCAGCATTTT. Its protein product is CASRRTGGADQPQHF.

This rearrangement joins TRBV4-2 to TRBJ2-1, with D possibly TRBD1 on 5 matching bases. The CDR3 spans 15 residues. The germline V gene has CDR1 LGHNA and CDR2 YNFKEQ. The V gene lost 0 bases and the J gene lost 3 bases, with 9 bases spanning the gap. The chain's CDR3 is CASSQDDRDYNEQFF. Written as DNA, the CDR3 is TGTGCCAGCAGCCAAGATGACAGAGACTACAATGAGCAGTTCTTC.

This clone was picked up one time. The chain links TRBV7-3 to TRBJ2-3, with 11 bases matching TRBD2. The germline CDR1 and CDR2 sequences are SGHTA and FQGTGA. This CDR3 is 17 amino acids long. V gave up 5 bases and J gave up 2 bases; unmatched junction bases: 9. The CDR3 sequence is CASSLGKLAGVTDTQYF. CDR3 DNA sequence: TGTGCCAGCAGCCTAGGCAAACTAGCGGGAGTCACAGATACGCAGTATTTT.

The genes are TRBV27 and TRBJ1-5; no definite D call. The CDR3 runs to 12 residues. Per germline, CDR1 MNHEY and CDR2 SMNVEV (reference sequence). Trimming took off 3 bases at V and 4 bases at J, with 4 bases between the two ends. The CDR3 bases are TGTGCCAGCAGTTTTACAAATCAGCCCCAGCATTTT. Translated: CASSFTNQPQHF.